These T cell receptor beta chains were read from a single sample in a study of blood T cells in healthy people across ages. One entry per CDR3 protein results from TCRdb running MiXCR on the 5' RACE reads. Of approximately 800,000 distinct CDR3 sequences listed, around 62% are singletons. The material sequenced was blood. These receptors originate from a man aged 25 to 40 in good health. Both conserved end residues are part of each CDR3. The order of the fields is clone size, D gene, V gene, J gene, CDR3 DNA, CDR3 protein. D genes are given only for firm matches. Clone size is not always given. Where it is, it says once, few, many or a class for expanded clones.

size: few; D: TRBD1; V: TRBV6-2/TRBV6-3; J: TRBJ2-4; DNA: TGTGCCAGCAGTACCACAGGGGGCAACTACATTCAGTACTTC; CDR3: CASSTTGGNYIQYF
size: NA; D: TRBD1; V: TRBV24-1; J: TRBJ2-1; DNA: TGTGCCACCGAACAGGGGTCCTCCTACAATGAGCAGTTCTTC; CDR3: CATEQGSSYNEQFF
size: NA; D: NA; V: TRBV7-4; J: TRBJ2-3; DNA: TGTGCCAGCCCCTGGTGCTGCTGCACAGATACGCAGTATTTT; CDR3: CASPWCCCTDTQYF
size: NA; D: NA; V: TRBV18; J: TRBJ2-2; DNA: TGTGCCAGCTCACCACAGAGACAGTTAGGATCCGGGGAGCTGTTTTTT; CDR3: CASSPQRQLGSGELFF
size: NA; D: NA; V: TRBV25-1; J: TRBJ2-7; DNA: TGTGCCAGCACGCTCCAGGGATCCTACGAGCAGTACTTC; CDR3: CASTLQGSYEQYF
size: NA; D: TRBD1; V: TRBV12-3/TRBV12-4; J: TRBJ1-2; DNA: TGTGCCAGCAATCCAGGGACAGACTATGGCTACACCTTC; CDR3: CASNPGTDYGYTF
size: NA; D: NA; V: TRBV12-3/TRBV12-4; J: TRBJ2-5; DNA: TGTGCCAGCAGTCCGGGACCCGGGGGAGAGACCCAGTACTTC; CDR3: CASSPGPGGETQYF
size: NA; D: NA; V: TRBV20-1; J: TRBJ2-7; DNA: TGCAGTGCTCGCGTAGGCGGCTGGGGCGAGCAGTACTTC; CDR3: CSARVGGWGEQYF
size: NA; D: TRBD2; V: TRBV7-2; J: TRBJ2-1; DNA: TGTGCCAGCAGCTTAGGCGGCGGGACTAAAGCACAGTTCTTC; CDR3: CASSLGGGTKAQFF
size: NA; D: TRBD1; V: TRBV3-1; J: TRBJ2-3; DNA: TGTGCCAGCAGCCCCGGACAGGTCCGTGGGGATACGCAGTATTTT; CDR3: CASSPGQVRGDTQYF
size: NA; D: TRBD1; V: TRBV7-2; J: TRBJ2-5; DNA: TGTGCCAGCAGCTCAAGACAGGGTGAAGGGACCCAGTACTTC; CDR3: CASSSRQGEGTQYF
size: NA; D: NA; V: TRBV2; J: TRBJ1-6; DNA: TGTGCCAGCTACAAGGATCTTTCCTATAATTCACCCCTCCACTTT; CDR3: CASYKDLSYNSPLHF
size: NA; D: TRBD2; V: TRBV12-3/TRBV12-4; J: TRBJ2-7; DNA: TGTGCCAGCAGTTTATCGCGACTAGCGGGGTCAAACTCCTACGAGCAGTACTTC; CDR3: CASSLSRLAGSNSYEQYF
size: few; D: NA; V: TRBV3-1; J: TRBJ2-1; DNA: TGTGCCAGCAGTATATTGGGTGAGCAGTTCTTC; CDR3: CASSILGEQFF
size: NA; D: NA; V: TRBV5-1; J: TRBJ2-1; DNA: TGCGCCAGCAGTTTGGTGGCGGAGGATTACAATGAGCAGTTCTTC; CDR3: CASSLVAEDYNEQFF
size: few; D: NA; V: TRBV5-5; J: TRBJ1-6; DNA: TGTGCCAGCAGCTTGGACAGTCTCTATAATTCACCCCTCCACTTT; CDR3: CASSLDSLYNSPLHF
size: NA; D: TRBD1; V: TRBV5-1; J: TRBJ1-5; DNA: TGCGCCAGCAGCGAGACAGGGTGGGGCAATCAGCCCCAGCATTTT; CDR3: CASSETGWGNQPQHF
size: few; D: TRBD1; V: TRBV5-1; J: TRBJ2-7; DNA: TGCGCCAGCAGAGAACAGGGGAACTCCTACGAGCAGTACTTC; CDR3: CASREQGNSYEQYF
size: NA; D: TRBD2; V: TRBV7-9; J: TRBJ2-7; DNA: TGTGCCAGCAGCTTAGAGGCCAGCGGGGGTTACGAGCAGTACTTC; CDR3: CASSLEASGGYEQYF
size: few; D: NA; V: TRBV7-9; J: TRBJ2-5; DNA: TGTGCCAGCAGCGTTCTAGCGCAGGGGGAGACCCAGTACTTC; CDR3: CASSVLAQGETQYF
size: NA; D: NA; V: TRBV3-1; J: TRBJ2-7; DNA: TGTGCCAGCAGCTCGTCCGAGATGGGGAGGTACGAGCAGTACTTC; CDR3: CASSSSEMGRYEQYF
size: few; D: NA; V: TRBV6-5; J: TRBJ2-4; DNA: TGTGCCAGCAGTTACGCAGCAGTTAGGGCCAAAAACATTCAGTACTTC; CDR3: CASSYAAVRAKNIQYF
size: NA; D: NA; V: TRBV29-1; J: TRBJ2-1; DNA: TGCAGCTCCCGCCACGGTGAGCAGTTCTTC; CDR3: CSSRHGEQFF
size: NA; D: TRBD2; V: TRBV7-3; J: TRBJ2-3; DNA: TGTGCCAGCAGCTATGGACTAGTTCATACAGATACGCAGTATTTT; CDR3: CASSYGLVHTDTQYF
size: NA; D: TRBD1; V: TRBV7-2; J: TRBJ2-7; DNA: TGTGCCAGCAGCTTAGTGGACAGGGCCAACGAGCAGTACTTC; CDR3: CASSLVDRANEQYF
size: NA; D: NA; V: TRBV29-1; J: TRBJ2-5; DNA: TGCAGCGTTAATACCCACTGGGGAGAGACCCAGTACTTC; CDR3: CSVNTHWGETQYF
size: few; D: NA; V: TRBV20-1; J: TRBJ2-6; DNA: TGCAGTGCTTACCAAGACGGTTTCTCTGGGGCCAACGTCCTGACTTTC; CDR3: CSAYQDGFSGANVLTF
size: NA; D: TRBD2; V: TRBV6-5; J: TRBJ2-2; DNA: TGTGCCAGCAGTTACGGGAGGGAATCGGTCACCGGGGAGCTGTTTTTT; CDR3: CASSYGRESVTGELFF
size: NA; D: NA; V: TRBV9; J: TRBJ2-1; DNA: TGTGCCAGCAGCGTAGGGCCTCGGTATTGGGACGAGCAGTTCTTC; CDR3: CASSVGPRYWDEQFF
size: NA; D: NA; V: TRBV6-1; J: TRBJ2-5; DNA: TGTGCCAGCAGTGGCCCCAGGCAAGAGACCCCGTACTTC; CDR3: CASSGPRQETPYF
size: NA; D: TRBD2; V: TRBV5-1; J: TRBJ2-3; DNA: TGCGCCAGCAGCCGCACGACCAGGACTAGCGGGGTCCCAGATACGCAGTATTTT; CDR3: CASSRTTRTSGVPDTQYF
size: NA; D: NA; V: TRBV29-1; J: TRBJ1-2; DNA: TGCAGCGTTGTAGGAGAGTTCACCGGCGCCTATGGCTACACCTTC; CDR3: CSVVGEFTGAYGYTF
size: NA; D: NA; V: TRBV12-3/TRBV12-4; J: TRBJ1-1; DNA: TGTGCCAGCAGTTTTGCTGTGGGGGTGAACACTGAAGCTTTCTTT; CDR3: CASSFAVGVNTEAFF
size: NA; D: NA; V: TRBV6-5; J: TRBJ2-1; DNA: TGTGCCAGCAGTTACAACAGGTTAGGTGAGCAGTTCTTC; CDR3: CASSYNRLGEQFF
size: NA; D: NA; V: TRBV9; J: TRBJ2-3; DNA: TGTGCCAGCAGCGTAGCCCCGGGTCGGAGGCTCAGCACAGATACGCAGTATTTT; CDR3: CASSVAPGRRLSTDTQYF
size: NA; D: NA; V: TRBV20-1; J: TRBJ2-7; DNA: TGCAGTGCTAGAGATCGAAGGGATCCCCCCTACGAGCAGTACTTC; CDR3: CSARDRRDPPYEQYF
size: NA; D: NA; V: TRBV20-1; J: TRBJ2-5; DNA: TGCAGTGCTAGAAAGGGGGGGGTGCGCGAGACCCAGTACTTC; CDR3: CSARKGGVRETQYF
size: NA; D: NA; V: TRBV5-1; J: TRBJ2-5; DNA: TGCGCCAGCAGCTTGGCGGTCGGTAGAGGTGGTCGAGAGACCCAGTACTTC; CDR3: CASSLAVGRGGRETQYF
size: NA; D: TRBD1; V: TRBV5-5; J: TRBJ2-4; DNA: TGTGCCAGCAGCCAACGGACAGGGCTTCAGTACTTC; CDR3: CASSQRTGLQYF
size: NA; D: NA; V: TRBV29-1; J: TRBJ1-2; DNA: TGCAGCGTTGTCATTCCCAACTATGGCTACACCTTC; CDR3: CSVVIPNYGYTF
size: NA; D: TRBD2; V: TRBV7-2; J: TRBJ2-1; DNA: TGTGCCAGCAGCCACGGGACTAGCGGGGACTCTGAGCAGTTCTTC; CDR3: CASSHGTSGDSEQFF
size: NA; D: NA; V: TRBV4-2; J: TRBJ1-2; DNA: TGTGCCAGCAGCCAGTTCGAGGGACACTATGGCTACACCTTC; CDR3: CASSQFEGHYGYTF
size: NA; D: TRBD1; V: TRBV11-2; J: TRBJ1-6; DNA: TGTGCCAGCAGCCAAGGCAGGGGGCAAGGTCGTCGAAATTCACCCCTCCACTTT; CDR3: CASSQGRGQGRRNSPLHF
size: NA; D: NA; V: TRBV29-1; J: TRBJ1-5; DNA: TGCAGCGTCAAAAAGGGGGATAGCAATCAGCCCCAGCATTTT; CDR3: CSVKKGDSNQPQHF
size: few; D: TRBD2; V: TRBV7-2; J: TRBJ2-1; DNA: TGTGCCAGCAGCCCTCGTGGGACTAGCGGGGGGGACTACAATGAGCAGTTCTTC; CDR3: CASSPRGTSGGDYNEQFF
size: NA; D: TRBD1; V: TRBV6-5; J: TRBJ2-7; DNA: TGTGCCAGCAGTTACCGGGACAGGGGAGAATACGAGCAGTACTTC; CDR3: CASSYRDRGEYEQYF
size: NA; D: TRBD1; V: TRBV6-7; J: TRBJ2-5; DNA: TGTGCCAGCAGTTACTCGAGAGTCGGGGGACAGGCTGAGACCCAGTACTTC; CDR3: CASSYSRVGGQAETQYF